This TCR beta chain originates from a study of memory CD4+ T cells and cytomegalovirus serostatus. Overall study context: Donors were healthy Belgian adults, fewer than ten CMV seropositive and 20 to 30 seronegative.

Only in-frame clones appear in the TCRdb table, and some are missing; sequencing was by immunoSEQ multiplex PCR. Of tens of thousands of clones in the sample, about 76% were seen once. Trimming cost V 3 bases and J 1 base, with 16 bases left between them. This CDR3 is built from 16 residues. Germline loops: CDR1 GTSNPN, CDR2 SVGIG (reference sequence). The sort gate was single viable CD3+CD4+CD8-CD45RO+ cells for memory CD4+ T cells. Serum IgG to CMV pp150, pp28, p38 and p52 defined serostatus. The chain has TRBV30 and TRBJ2-1; D gene uncertain. The clonotype comes from an adult in good health and CMV-seropositive. The specimen sequenced was memory CD4+ T cells from blood. In DNA, the CDR3 is TGTGCCTGGAGGGGATTGGCTATCGGGTCCTACAATGAGCAGTTCTTC. The encoded protein is CAWRGLAIGSYNEQFF.